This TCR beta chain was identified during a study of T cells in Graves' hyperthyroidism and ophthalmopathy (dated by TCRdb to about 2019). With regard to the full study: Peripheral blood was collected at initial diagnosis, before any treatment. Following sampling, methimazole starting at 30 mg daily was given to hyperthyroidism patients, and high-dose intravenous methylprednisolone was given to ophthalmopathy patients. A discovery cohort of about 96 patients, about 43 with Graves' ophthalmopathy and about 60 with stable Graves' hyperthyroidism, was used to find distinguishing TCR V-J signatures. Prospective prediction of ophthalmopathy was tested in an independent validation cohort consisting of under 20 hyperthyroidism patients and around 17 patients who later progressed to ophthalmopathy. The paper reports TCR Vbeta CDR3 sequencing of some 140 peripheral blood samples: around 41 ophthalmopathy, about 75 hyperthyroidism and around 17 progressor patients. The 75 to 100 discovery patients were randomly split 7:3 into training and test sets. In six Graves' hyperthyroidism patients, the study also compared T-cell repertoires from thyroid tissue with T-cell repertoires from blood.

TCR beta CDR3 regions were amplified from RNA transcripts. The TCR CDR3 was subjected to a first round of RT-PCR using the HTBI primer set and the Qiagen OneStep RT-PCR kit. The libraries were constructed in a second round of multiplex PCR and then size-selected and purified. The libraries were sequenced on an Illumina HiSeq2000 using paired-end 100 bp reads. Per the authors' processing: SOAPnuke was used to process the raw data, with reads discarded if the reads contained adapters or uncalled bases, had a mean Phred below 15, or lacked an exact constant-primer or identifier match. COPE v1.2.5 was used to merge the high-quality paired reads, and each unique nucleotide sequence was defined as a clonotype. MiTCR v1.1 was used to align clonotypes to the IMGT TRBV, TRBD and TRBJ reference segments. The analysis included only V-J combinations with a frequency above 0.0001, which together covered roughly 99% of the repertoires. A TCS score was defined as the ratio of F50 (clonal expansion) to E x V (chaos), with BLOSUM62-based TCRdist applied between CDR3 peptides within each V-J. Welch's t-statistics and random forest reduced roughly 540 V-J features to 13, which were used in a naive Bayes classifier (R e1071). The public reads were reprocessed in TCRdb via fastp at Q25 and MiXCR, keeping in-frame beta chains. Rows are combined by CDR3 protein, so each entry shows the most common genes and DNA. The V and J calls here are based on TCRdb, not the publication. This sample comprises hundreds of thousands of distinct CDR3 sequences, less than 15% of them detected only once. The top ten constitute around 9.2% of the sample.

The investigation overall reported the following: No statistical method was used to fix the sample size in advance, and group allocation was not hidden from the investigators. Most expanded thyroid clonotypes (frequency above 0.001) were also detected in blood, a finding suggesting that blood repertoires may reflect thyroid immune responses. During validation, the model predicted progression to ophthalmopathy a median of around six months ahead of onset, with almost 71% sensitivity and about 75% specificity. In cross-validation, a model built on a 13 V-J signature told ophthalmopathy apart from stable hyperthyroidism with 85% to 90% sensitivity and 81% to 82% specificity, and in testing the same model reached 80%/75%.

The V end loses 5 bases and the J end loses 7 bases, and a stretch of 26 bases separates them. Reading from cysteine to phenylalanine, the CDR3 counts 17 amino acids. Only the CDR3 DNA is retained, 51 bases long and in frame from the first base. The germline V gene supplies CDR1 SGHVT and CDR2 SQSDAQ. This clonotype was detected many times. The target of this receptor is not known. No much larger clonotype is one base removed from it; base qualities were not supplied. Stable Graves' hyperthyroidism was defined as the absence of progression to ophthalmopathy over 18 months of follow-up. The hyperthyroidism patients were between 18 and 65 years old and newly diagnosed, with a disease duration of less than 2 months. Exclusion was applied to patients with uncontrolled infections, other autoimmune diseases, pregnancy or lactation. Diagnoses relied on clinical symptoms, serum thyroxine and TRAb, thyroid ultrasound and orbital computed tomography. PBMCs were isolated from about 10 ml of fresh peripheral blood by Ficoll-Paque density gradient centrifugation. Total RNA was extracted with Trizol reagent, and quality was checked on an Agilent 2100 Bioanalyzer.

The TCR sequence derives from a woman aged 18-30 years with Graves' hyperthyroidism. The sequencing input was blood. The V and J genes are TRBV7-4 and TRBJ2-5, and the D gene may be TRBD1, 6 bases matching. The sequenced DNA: TGTGCCAGCAGCCCGCGCCTCCCAGGGGTTGCCTTAGGGACCCAGTACTTC. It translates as CASSPRLPGVALGTQYF. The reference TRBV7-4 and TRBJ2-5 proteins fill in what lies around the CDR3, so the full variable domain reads GAGVSQSPRYKVAKRGRDVALRCDSISGHVTLYWYRQTLGQGSEVLTYSQSDAQRDKSGRPSGRFSAERPERSVSTLKIQRTEQGDSAVYLCASSPRLPGVALGTQYFGPGTRLLVL.